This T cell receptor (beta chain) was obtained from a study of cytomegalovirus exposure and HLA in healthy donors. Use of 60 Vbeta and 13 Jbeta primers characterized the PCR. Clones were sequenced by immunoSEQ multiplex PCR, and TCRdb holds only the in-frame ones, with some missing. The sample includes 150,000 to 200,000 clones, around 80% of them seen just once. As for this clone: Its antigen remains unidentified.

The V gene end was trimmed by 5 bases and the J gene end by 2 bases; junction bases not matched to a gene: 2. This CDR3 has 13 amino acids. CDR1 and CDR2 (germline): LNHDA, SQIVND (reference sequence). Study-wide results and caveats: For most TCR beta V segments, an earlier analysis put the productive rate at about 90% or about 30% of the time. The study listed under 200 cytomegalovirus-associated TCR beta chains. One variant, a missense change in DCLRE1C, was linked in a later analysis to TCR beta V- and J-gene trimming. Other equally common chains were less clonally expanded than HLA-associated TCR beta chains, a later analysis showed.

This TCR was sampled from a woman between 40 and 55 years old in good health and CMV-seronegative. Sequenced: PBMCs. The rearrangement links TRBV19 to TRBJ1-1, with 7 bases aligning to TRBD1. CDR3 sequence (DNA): TGTGCCAGTAGTCCAGGGGGTAACACTGAAGCTTTCTTT. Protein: CASSPGGNTEAFF.